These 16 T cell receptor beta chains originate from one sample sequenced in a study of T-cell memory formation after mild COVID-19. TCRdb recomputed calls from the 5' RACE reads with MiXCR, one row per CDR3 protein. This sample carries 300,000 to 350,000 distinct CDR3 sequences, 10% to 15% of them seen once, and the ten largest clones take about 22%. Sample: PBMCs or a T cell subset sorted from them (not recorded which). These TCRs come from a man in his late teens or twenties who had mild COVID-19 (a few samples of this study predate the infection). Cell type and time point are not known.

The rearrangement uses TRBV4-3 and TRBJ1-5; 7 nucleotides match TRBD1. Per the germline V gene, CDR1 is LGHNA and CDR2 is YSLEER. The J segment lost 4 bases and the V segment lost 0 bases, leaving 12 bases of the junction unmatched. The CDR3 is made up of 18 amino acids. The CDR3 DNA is TGCGCCAGCAGCCAAGATCCTTTGGCCCCGGGACAGAATCAGCCCCAGCATTTT. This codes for CASSQDPLAPGQNQPQHF.

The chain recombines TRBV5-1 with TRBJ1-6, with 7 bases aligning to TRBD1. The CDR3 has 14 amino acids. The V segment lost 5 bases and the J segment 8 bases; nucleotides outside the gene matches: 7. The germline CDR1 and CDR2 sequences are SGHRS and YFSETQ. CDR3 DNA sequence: TGCGCCAGCAGTAACAGGGGTCGGGATTCACCCCTCCACTTT. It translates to CASSNRGRDSPLHF.

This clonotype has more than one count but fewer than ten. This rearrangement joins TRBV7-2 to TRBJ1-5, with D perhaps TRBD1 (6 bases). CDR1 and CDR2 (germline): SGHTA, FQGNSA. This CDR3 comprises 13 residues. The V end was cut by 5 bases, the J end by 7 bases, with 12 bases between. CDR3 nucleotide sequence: TGTGCCAGCAGCCGGGACAACGGGCAGCCCCAGCATTTT. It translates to CASSRDNGQPQHF.

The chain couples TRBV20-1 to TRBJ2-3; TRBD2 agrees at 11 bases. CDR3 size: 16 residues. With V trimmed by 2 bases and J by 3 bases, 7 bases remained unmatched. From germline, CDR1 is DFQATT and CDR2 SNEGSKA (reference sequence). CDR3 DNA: TGCAGTGCTAGATCCCTAGCGGGGGGCGGGACAGATACGCAGTATTTT. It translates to CSARSLAGGGTDTQYF.

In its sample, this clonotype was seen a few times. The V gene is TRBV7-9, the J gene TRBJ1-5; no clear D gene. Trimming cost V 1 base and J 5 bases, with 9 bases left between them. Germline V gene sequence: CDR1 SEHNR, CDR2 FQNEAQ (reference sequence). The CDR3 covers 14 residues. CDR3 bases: TGTGCCAGCAGCTTAGTAGGTGACGATCAGCCCCAGCATTTT. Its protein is CASSLVGDDQPQHF.

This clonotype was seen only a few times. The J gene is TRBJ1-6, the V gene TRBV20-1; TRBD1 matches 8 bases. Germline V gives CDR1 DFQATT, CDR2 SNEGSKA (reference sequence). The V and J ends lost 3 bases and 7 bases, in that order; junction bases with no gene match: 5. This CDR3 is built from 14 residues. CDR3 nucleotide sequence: TGCAGTGCTAGGGACAGGGCCACGAATTCACCCCTCCACTTT. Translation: CSARDRATNSPLHF.

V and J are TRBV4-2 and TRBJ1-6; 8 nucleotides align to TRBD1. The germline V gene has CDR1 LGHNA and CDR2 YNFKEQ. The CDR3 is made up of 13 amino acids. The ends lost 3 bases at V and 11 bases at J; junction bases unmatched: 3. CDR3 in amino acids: CASSQATGAPLHF. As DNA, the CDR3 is TGTGCCAGCAGCCAGGCGACAGGGGCACCCCTCCACTTT.

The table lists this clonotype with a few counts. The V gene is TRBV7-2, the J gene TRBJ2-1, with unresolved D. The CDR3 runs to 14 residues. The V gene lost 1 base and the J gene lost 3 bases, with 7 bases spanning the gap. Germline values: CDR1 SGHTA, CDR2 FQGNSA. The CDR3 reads CASSLGRDYNEQFF. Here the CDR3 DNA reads TGTGCCAGCAGCTTAGGGCGAGACTACAATGAGCAGTTCTTC.

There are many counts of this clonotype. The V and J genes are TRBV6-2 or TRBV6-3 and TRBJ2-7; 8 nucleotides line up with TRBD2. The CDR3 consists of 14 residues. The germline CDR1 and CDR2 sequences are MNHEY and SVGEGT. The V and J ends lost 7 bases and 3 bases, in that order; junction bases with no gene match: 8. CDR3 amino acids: CASTHPGGDYEQYF. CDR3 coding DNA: TGTGCCAGCACCCACCCCGGGGGGGACTACGAGCAGTACTTC.

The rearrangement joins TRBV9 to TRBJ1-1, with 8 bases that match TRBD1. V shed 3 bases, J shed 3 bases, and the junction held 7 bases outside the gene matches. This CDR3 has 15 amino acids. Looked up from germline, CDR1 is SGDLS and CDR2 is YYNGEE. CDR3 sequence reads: CASSAETGVDTEAFF. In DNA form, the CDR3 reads TGTGCCAGCAGCGCCGAGACAGGGGTGGACACTGAAGCTTTCTTT.

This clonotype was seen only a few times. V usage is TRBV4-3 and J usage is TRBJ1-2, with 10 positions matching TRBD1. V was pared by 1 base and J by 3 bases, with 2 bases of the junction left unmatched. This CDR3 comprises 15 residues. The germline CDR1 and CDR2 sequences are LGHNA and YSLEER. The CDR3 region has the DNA TGCGCCAGCAGCCAAGCCGGGACAGGGGACTATGGCTACACCTTC. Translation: CASSQAGTGDYGYTF.

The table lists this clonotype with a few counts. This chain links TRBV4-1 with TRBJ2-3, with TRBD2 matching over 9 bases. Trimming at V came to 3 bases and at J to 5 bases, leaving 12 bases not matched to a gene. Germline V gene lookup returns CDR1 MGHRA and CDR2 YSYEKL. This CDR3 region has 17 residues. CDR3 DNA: TGCGCCAGCAGCCACCCCTGGGGCGGGGGGGGTGGAGATACGCAGTATTTT. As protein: CASSHPWGGGGGDTQYF.

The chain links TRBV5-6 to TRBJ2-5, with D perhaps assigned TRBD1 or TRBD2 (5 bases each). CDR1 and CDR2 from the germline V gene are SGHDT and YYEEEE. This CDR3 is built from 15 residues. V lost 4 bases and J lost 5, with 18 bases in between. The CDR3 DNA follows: TGTGCCAGCAGCCCCCCTGCGAGGGGCCGGGAGACCCAGTACTTC. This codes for CASSPPARGRETQYF.

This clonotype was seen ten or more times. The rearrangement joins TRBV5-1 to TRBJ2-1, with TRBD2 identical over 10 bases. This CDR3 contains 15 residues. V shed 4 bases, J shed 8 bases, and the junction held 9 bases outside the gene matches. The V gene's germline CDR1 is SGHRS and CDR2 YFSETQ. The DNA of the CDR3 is TGCGCCAGCAGCCCCGTCAGCGGGGGGGCCGATGAGCAGTTCTTC. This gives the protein CASSPVSGGADEQFF.

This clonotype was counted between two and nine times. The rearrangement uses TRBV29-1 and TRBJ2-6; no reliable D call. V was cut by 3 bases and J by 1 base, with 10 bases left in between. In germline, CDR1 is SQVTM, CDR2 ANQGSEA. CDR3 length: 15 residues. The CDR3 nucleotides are TGCAGCGTTGATAGCAGAGTTTCTGGGGCCAACGTCCTGACTTTC. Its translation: CSVDSRVSGANVLTF.

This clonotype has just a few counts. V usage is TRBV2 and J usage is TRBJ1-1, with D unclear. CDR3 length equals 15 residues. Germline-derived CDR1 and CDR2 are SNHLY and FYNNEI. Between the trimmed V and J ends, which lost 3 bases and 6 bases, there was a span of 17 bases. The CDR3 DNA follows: TGTGCCAGCAGTGATATGGAGGAAGGATACTCTGAAGCTTTCTTT. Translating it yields CASSDMEEGYSEAFF.